Presented here are 12 T cell receptor beta chains from one specimen sequenced in a study of blood T cell repertoires in COVID-19. Sequenced by immunoSEQ multiplex PCR; TCRdb stores in-frame clones only, minus some. The sample comprises about 80,000 clones, roughly 78% of which are singletons, and about 10% rests with the top ten. The sample consisted of peripheral blood. The receptors here all came from a man in his 60s with acute or convalescent COVID-19.

The V gene is TRBV4-1, the J gene TRBJ1-3; TRBD1 might be the D (6 bases). Germline lookup yields CDR1 MGHRA and CDR2 YSYEKL. V was cut by 3 bases and J by 4 bases, with 16 bases left in between. The CDR3 sequence is 16 residues long. CDR3 amino acids: CASSHSNRVAGNTIYF. The CDR3 nucleotides read TGCGCCAGCAGCCACTCTAACAGGGTAGCAGGAAACACCATATATTTT.

This chain links TRBV7-2 with TRBJ2-1; TRBD2 is a possible D gene (6 bases). CDR3 length equals 15 residues. V gave up 5 bases and J gave up 3 bases, with 14 bases separating them. The germline V gene has CDR1 SGHTA and CDR2 FQGNSA. The CDR3 protein is CASSPLGRDYNEQFF. For the CDR3, the DNA is TGTGCCAGCAGCCCCCTGGGGCGGGACTACAATGAGCAGTTCTTC.

The DNA of the CDR3 is TGTGCCAGCAGGGGACAGGTGAACACTGAAGCTTTCTTT. Translation: CASRGQVNTEAFF. The rearrangement joins TRBV6-5 to TRBJ1-1; 8 positions match TRBD1. Germline assignment: CDR1 MNHEY and CDR2 SVGAGI. Trimming cost V 6 bases and J 0 bases; bases outside gene matches: 0. This CDR3 contains 13 residues.

The chain combines TRBV28 with TRBJ1-2, with 9 bases fitting TRBD1. There are 15 residues in the CDR3. V lost 5 bases to trimming and J lost 4 bases; unmatched junction nucleotides: 8. Germline CDR1 reads MDHEN; CDR2 reads SYDVKM. The CDR3, as DNA: TGTGCCAGCAGTCTAGGGGACAGGGATAGCTATGGCTACACCTTC. Amino acids: CASSLGDRDSYGYTF.

This chain links TRBV28 with TRBJ1-5; D remains ambiguous. The germline V gene encodes CDR1 MDHEN and CDR2 SYDVKM. The V and J ends lost 3 bases and 0 bases respectively, with 6 bases between them. The CDR3 spans 14 residues. The CDR3 DNA is TGTGCCAGCAGTTTGGGCACTAGCAATCAGCCCCAGCATTTT. It specifies CASSLGTSNQPQHF.

CDR3 amino acids: CASTPGRDTQYF. The CDR3 bases are TGTGCCAGCACCCCTGGGAGGGATACGCAGTATTTT. The chain combines TRBV7-2 with TRBJ2-3; a possible D gene is TRBD2 (6 bases). Trimming pared 7 bases from V and 6 bases from J, leaving 11 bases between. Germline V gene data show CDR1 as SGHTA and CDR2 as FQGNSA. The length of the CDR3 is 12 residues.

V usage is TRBV12-3 or TRBV12-4 and J usage is TRBJ1-2; a weak D match, TRBD1 (5 bases). This CDR3 comprises 13 residues. The V end lost 3 bases, the J end lost 7 bases, and 12 bases lay between the germline ends. The CDR3 DNA is TGTGCCAGCAGTTTGGGCGGGGGTGGTGGCTACACCTTC. As protein: CASSLGGGGGYTF.

This chain links TRBV10-3 with TRBJ2-3; no reliable D call. This CDR3 is 15 amino acids long. The V end lost 5 bases, the J end lost 0 bases, and 12 bases lay between the germline ends. Germline V gene data show CDR1 as ENHRY and CDR2 as SYGVKD. The CDR3 nucleotides are TGTGCCATCAGTCCCCACTCATCTAGCACAGATACGCAGTATTTT. It specifies CAISPHSSSTDTQYF.

V is TRBV7-9 and J is TRBJ2-3, with a possible D match to TRBD2 (6 bases). The germline V and J ends were trimmed by 1 base and 4 bases, with 9 bases remaining between them. The CDR3 loop spans 14 amino acids. Germline V gives CDR1 SEHNR, CDR2 FQNEAQ (reference sequence). CDR3 sequence reads: CASSLGRDSDTQYF. As DNA, the CDR3 is TGTGCCAGCAGCTTAGGAAGGGACTCAGATACGCAGTATTTT.

This rearrangement joins TRBV5-1 to TRBJ2-3; tentative D call: TRBD1 (6 bases). The CDR3 spans 14 residues. Deletions cut 4 bases from V and 2 bases from J, with 11 bases between. Germline-derived CDR1 and CDR2 are SGHRS and YFSETQ. The CDR3 DNA follows: TGCGCCAGCAGCGAAGGGGGATTCACAGATACGCAGTATTTT. The encoded protein is CASSEGGFTDTQYF.

V and J are TRBV29-1 and TRBJ1-1, with D possibly matching TRBD1 (5 bases). There are 11 residues in the CDR3. V gave up 7 bases and J gave up 3 bases, with 9 bases separating them. Germline CDR1 SQVTM, CDR2 ANQGSEA. The CDR3 DNA is TGCAGCGGCTCAGGGTACACTGAAGCTTTCTTT. Encoded protein: CSGSGYTEAFF.

The J gene is TRBJ1-4, the V gene TRBV7-2; no reliable D call. Trimming pared 5 bases from V and 8 bases from J, leaving 15 bases between. The germline gives CDR1 SGHTA, CDR2 FQGNSA. The CDR3 sequence is 14 residues long. In DNA form, the CDR3 reads TGTGCCAGCAGCCCGGGGAGGGCTGGGGAAAAACTGTTTTTT. This codes for CASSPGRAGEKLFF. The variable domain in full, completed from reference TRBV7-2 and TRBJ1-4, reads GAGVSQSPSNKVTEKGKDVELRCDPISGHTALYWYRQSLGQGLEFLIYFQGNSAPDKSGLPSDRFSAERTGGSVSTLTIQRTQQEDSAVYLCASSPGRAGEKLFFGSGTQLSVL.